Given below is one T cell receptor beta chain in context. Antigen: not known. Here immunoSEQ multiplex PCR was the method, and the copy in TCRdb shows in-frame clones only, minus some. The sample has 70,000 or so clones, about 93% seen once. The entry originates in a study of PD-1 blockade in classical Hodgkin lymphoma. Study results and caveats: Those achieving complete response showed baseline diversity like newly diagnosed patients.

This CDR3 has 16 residues. Germline assignment: CDR1 MNHNY and CDR2 SVGAGI (reference sequence). V shed 2 bases and J shed 2 bases, with 16 bases lying between them. All trial patients relapsed after autologous stem cell transplantation. The TCR was taken from a human donor with classical Hodgkin lymphoma. V usage is TRBV6-6 and J usage is TRBJ2-7, with a tentative D call TRBD2 (6 bases). The sample here was peripheral blood mononuclear cells (PBMCs), taken at baseline. This CDR3 is CASSYGGLADTYEQYF. As DNA, the CDR3 is TGTGCCAGCAGTTACGGTGGTTTAGCGGACACCTACGAGCAGTACTTC.